This is a list of T cell receptor beta chains from one sample in a study of tumor-infiltrating lymphocytes in oesophageal squamous cell carcinoma. One entry per CDR3 protein results from TCRdb running MiXCR on the PCR reads. The sample yields 10,000 to 15,000 distinct CDR3 sequences, approximately 50% seen once. The material sequenced was esophageal tumor tissue. These receptors all stem from a male donor with esophageal squamous cell carcinoma. The CDR3 runs from the conserved cysteine through the conserved F or W. The D gene is left open where the match is weak. The size field is filled for only some rows; it gives once, few, many or a size class.

once,TRBV6-2/TRBV6-3,.,TRBJ2-7,TGTGCCAGCAGTGGCGACCGGGGGCAGTACTTC,CASSGDRGQYF
.,TRBV10-3,.,TRBJ2-1,TGTGCCATCAAGGGGGGTTCAGGAAATGAGCAGTTCTTC,CAIKGGSGNEQFF
.,TRBV11-2,.,TRBJ2-1,TGTGCCAGCAGCCTGGGACCCACTGTGAATGAGCAGTTCTTC,CASSLGPTVNEQFF
.,TRBV11-3,TRBD1,TRBJ2-1,TGTGCCAGCAGCTTAGAACAGGGGGGTTACAATGAGCAGTTCTTC,CASSLEQGGYNEQFF
.,TRBV6-5,TRBD2,TRBJ2-7,TGCGCCAGCAGCGGGGACGGCTACGAGCAGTACTTC,CASSGDGYEQYF
.,TRBV12-3/TRBV12-4,.,TRBJ2-5,TGTGCCAGCAGCCAGGGAGTCGCGGTGGTGTCTGAGACCCAGTACTTC,CASSQGVAVVSETQYF
.,TRBV7-2,TRBD1,TRBJ2-5,TGTGCCAGCAGCTGGGACAGGGAGACCCAGTACTTC,CASSWDRETQYF
medium-sized,TRBV6-1,.,TRBJ1-5,TGTGCCAGCAGAACAGGAAACAATCAGCCCCAGCATTTT,CASRTGNNQPQHF
.,TRBV12-3/TRBV12-4,TRBD1,TRBJ1-2,TGTGCCAGCAGTAGAGAACAGGGGATCTATGGCTACACCTTC,CASSREQGIYGYTF
.,TRBV7-2,TRBD1,TRBJ2-1,TGTGCCAGCAGCCCCGTCCCGGGACAGGGTTGGGCATACAATGAGCAGTTCTTC,CASSPVPGQGWAYNEQFF
.,TRBV7-2,.,TRBJ2-5,TGTGCCAGCAGCTTAGGAGGGTTGGAGACCCAGTACTTC,CASSLGGLETQYF
few,TRBV7-2,TRBD2,TRBJ2-7,TGTGCCAGCAGCGGAAGCGGACTAGCGGGAGCCCACGAGCAGTACTTC,CASSGSGLAGAHEQYF
medium-sized,TRBV7-7,.,TRBJ2-5,TGTGCTAGCAGCTTGCAGGGAGGCGGAGGGACCCAGTACTTC,CASSLQGGGGTQYF
.,TRBV5-1,TRBD2,TRBJ2-7,TGCGCCTCGGGGGGCGGGGGGGCCTACAATGAGCAGTACTTC,CASGGGGAYNEQYF
.,TRBV6-8,.,TRBJ1-1,TGTGCCAGCAGTTACTCGGGCAGGTTGAACACTGAAGCTTTCTTT,CASSYSGRLNTEAFF
.,TRBV30,TRBD1,TRBJ1-5,TGTGCCTGGAGGGGGACAGATCACAATCAGCCCCAGCATTTT,CAWRGTDHNQPQHF
many,TRBV7-3,.,TRBJ2-3,TGTGCCAGCAGCTTAAGCGGGGAGGGGGCGCAAGATACGCAGTATTTT,CASSLSGEGAQDTQYF
.,TRBV5-1,.,TRBJ2-7,TGCGCCAGCAGCTCGGGACGTCAGGGATTGTACGAGCAGTACTTC,CASSSGRQGLYEQYF
few,TRBV11-2,.,TRBJ2-7,TGTGCCAGCAGCGCGTCCCGCTACGAGCAGTACTTC,CASSASRYEQYF
many,TRBV10-3,.,TRBJ1-6,TGTGCCAGCTCGTACGGGGAAGGGAATTCACCCCTCCACTTT,CASSYGEGNSPLHF
many,TRBV5-1,.,TRBJ2-5,TGCGCCAGCAGCTTTGGCCAACAGGGTTTGGAGACCCAGTACTTC,CASSFGQQGLETQYF
.,TRBV7-8,.,TRBJ2-6,TGTGCCAGCAGTATCAGACAGTGGCCAGCAGGGGCCAACGTCCTGACTTTC,CASSIRQWPAGANVLTF
.,TRBV6-8,.,TRBJ2-3,TGTGCCAGCAGTTACTCGGGACCAGGAGGTGGCACAGATACGCAGTATTTT,CASSYSGPGGGTDTQYF
.,TRBV7-6,.,TRBJ2-7,TGTGCCAGCGGAGATGGGTCCTACGAGCAGTACTTC,CASGDGSYEQYF
.,TRBV12-3/TRBV12-4,.,TRBJ2-5,TGTGCCAGCAGTTTAGCAAATGAGCAGTACTTC,CASSLANEQYF
few,TRBV12-3/TRBV12-4,.,TRBJ2-3,TGTGCCAGCAGTTTAGGGCTAGCGACAGATACGCAGTATTTT,CASSLGLATDTQYF
.,TRBV7-1,.,TRBJ2-5,TGTGCCAGCAGCAATGATTGGGAGACCCAGTACTTC,CASSNDWETQYF
.,TRBV6-2/TRBV6-3,TRBD1,TRBJ2-3,TGTGCCAGCAGGATACAGGGGTCTAGCACAGATACGCAGTATTTT,CASRIQGSSTDTQYF
large,TRBV7-3,.,TRBJ2-1,TGTGCCAGCAGCGTGGGTCCCCATGACAATGAGCAGTTCTTC,CASSVGPHDNEQFF
many,TRBV24-1,TRBD2,TRBJ2-5,TGTGCCACCAGTGAAGCTGGACTAGCGGGAAAAGAGACCCAGTACTTC,CATSEAGLAGKETQYF
few,TRBV7-3,TRBD2,TRBJ2-2,TGTGCCAGCAGCCCGGGACTAGCGGGGGCCCACCCGAACACCGGGGAGCTGTTTTTT,CASSPGLAGAHPNTGELFF
.,TRBV7-6,.,TRBJ2-6,TGTGCCAGCAGCATCCGGGCCTGGGGCTCTGGGGCCAACGTCCTGACTTTC,CASSIRAWGSGANVLTF
.,TRBV19,.,TRBJ2-2,TGTGCCAGTAGTGGGGTGGTCGGAAGGAGCACCGGGGAGCTGTTTTTT,CASSGVVGRSTGELFF
.,TRBV11-2,.,TRBJ2-1,TGTGCCAGCAGCACATTAGGCCAGTGTGGCTACAATGAGCAGTTCTTC,CASSTLGQCGYNEQFF
.,TRBV7-3,.,TRBJ2-1,TGTGCCAGCAGCCCCCCCCGGGGGAAGCAGTTCTTC,CASSPPRGKQFF
.,TRBV7-9,.,TRBJ2-3,TGTGCCAGCAGCTCACCTGGACTAAGCACAGATACGCAGTATTTT,CASSSPGLSTDTQYF
few,TRBV7-9,TRBD1,TRBJ2-1,TGTGCCAGCAGCTTGGGGACAGGGATCCATGAGCAGTTCTTC,CASSLGTGIHEQFF
many,TRBV5-6,TRBD1,TRBJ2-5,TGTGCCAGCAGCTTGGGGGCCGGGACAGCAGAAGAGACCCAGTACTTC,CASSLGAGTAEETQYF
.,TRBV7-9,.,TRBJ2-1,TGTGCCAGCAGCTTAGAACAGGGTGCCTTAAGGAAGCAGTTCTTC,CASSLEQGALRKQFF
.,TRBV7-9,TRBD1,TRBJ2-7,TGTGCCAGCAGACCCGGGACAGGGGCCGATGAGCAGTACTTC,CASRPGTGADEQYF
.,TRBV28,.,TRBJ2-3,TGTGCCAGCAGTTTTCCGGGAGATACGCAGTATTTT,CASSFPGDTQYF
once,TRBV11-1,TRBD2,TRBJ2-5,TGTGCCAGCAGCTTTCGACTAGCGGGGGGCTTGCAGCAAGAGACCCAGTACTTC,CASSFRLAGGLQQETQYF
.,TRBV11-3,.,TRBJ1-6,TGTGCCAGCAGCTTGGATCCACAGGACGGAGCGTACGAGCAGTACTTT,CASSLDPQDGAYEQYF
once,TRBV19,.,TRBJ2-1,TGTGCCAGTAGTACTCAGCCCGACAGCTACAATGAGCAGTTCTTC,CASSTQPDSYNEQFF
many,TRBV6-1,TRBD2,TRBJ2-5,TGTGCCAGCAGTCCCGACCGACTAGCGGGTTTACAAGAGACCCAGTACTTC,CASSPDRLAGLQETQYF
few,TRBV7-6,.,TRBJ2-1,TGTGCCAGCAGCTTAGTCGGCTCCTACAATGAGCAGTTCTTC,CASSLVGSYNEQFF
once,TRBV12-3/TRBV12-4,.,TRBJ2-1,TGTGCCAGCAGTTTCCAGCGGGCCGACAATGAGCAGTTCTTC,CASSFQRADNEQFF
medium-sized,TRBV7-8,.,TRBJ2-2,TGTGCCAGCAGCCCTACGATCGGGGAGCTGTTTTTT,CASSPTIGELFF
.,TRBV6-1,.,TRBJ1-5,TGTGCCAGCAGTTACCGGACGGGCAATCAGCCCCAGCATTTT,CASSYRTGNQPQHF
.,TRBV7-2,TRBD1,TRBJ2-5,TGTGCCAGCAGCTTACAGACAGGGATGGACGAGCTGTTCTTC,CASSLQTGMDELFF